The rows below give T cell receptor beta chains drawn from one sample of a study of post-analysis software for immune sequencing data. Via MiXCR, TCRdb re-called the PCR reads, giving one row per CDR3 protein. The sample contains fewer than 900,000 distinct CDR3 sequences, about 43% of which appear only once. The sequencing sample was made of blood. The receptor set was obtained from a girl under 18 with multiple sclerosis. CDR3s include the opening cysteine and the closing phenylalanine or tryptophan. A D gene is named only where the DNA matches it firmly. Some rows mark clone size as missing; the rest say once, few, many or name a class of expanded clone.

TRBV7-3	-	-	TRBJ2-1	TGTGCCAGCAGCTTAGGGCCAGCCCTCTCCTACAATGAGCAGTTCTTC	CASSLGPALSYNEQFF
TRBV29-1	-	TRBD2	TRBJ2-1	TGCAGCGTTGAAGGCGGTAGCGGGAGCTCCTACAATGAGCAGTTCTTC	CSVEGGSGSSYNEQFF
TRBV7-9	-	-	TRBJ2-4	TGTGCCAGCAGCCCCGGCATCCTGTTAGCCAAAAACATTCAGTACTTC	CASSPGILLAKNIQYF
TRBV27	few	TRBD1	TRBJ2-3	TGTGCCAGCAGTCCCTCTGGGACAGTAATTACAGATACGCAGTATTTT	CASSPSGTVITDTQYF
TRBV2	-	TRBD2	TRBJ2-7	TGTGCCAGCATGCGACTAGCGGGGCCCAGAGGGGAGCAGTACTTC	CASMRLAGPRGEQYF
TRBV28	few	TRBD2	TRBJ2-5	TGTGCCAGCAGTTTCCCCGCCCTGGGACTAGCGGAGTACCAAGAGACCCAGTACTTC	CASSFPALGLAEYQETQYF
TRBV29-1	-	-	TRBJ2-2	TGCAGCGTTGGTGAAGGCGGTTACACCGGGGAGCTGTTTTTT	CSVGEGGYTGELFF
TRBV7-2	-	-	TRBJ1-2	TGTGCCAGCAGCTCACCCCGGAACTATGGCTACACCTTC	CASSSPRNYGYTF
TRBV20-1	-	TRBD2	TRBJ2-5	TGCAGTGCTAGAGTCCGTCGGGAGGGCCACGAGACCCAGTACTTC	CSARVRREGHETQYF
TRBV11-2	few	TRBD2	TRBJ2-5	TGTGCCAGCAGCTTAGAATTCCCTAGCGGGAGTTCTGGAGAGACCCAGTACTTC	CASSLEFPSGSSGETQYF
TRBV15	-	TRBD2	TRBJ2-3	TGTGCCACCAGCAGAAGCCTTGCGGGAGGGTACGCAGATACGCAGTATTTT	CATSRSLAGGYADTQYF
TRBV29-1	many	-	TRBJ1-1	TGCACGGGCGGGGGTCACGGGGCAGCTGAAGCTTTCTTT	CTGGGHGAAEAFF
TRBV5-1	few	TRBD2	TRBJ2-1	TGCGCCAGCAGCTTGCCGAGGACTAGCGGTAATGAGCAGTTCTTC	CASSLPRTSGNEQFF
TRBV12-3/TRBV12-4	-	-	TRBJ1-1	TGTGCCAGCAGGTCACAGGTGGGAGCTTTCTTT	CASRSQVGAFF